This T cell receptor (beta chain) was captured in a study of T-cell reconstitution after alpha-beta-depleted transplantation in children. Preparing the TCRbeta library involved the use of unique molecular identifiers. TCRdb analysed the PCR reads with MiXCR anew, one entry per CDR3 protein. The data contain 240,000 or so distinct CDR3 sequences, just under 8.5% of them singletons. V was clipped by 2 bases and J by 2 bases, with 8 bases between them. Per the germline V gene, CDR1 is KGHDR and CDR2 is SFDVKD. The CDR3 runs to 15 residues. In its sample, this clonotype was seen many times. This receptor was identified in a male patient between 5 and 17 years old who had a stem cell transplant for acute lymphoblastic leukemia, so the T cells may come from the graft donor. The sequenced sample was PBMCs, mostly from graft donor cells, obtained 180 days after TCRalphabeta/CD19-depleted stem cell transplant. This chain links TRBV24-1 with TRBJ2-2; D unresolved. Written as DNA, the CDR3 is TGTGCCACCAGTGATTCATCGACCAACACCGGGGAGCTGTTTTTT. Translation: CATSDSSTNTGELFF.